This entry lists 9 T cell receptor beta chains sequenced from one sample in a study of low-dose radiotherapy and immunotherapy resistance in tumors. As for time point: before trial treatment. Covering alpha and beta chains, TRAV- and TRBV-specific primers were used for the first-strand cDNA. TCR amplification ran 20 PCR cycles using constant-region and V-primer adapter primers. TCRdb itself ran the reads through MiXCR, one entry per CDR3 protein. The sample carries approximately 84,000 distinct CDR3 sequences, roughly a sixth recorded once. The material sequenced was PBMCs, taken before treatment. Receptor source: a male donor with prostate cancer.

This clonotype occurred a few times. The V gene is TRBV19, the J gene TRBJ1-1, with D tentatively TRBD1 (5 bases). V was trimmed by 3 bases and J by 10 bases, leaving 18 bases between them. The CDR3 has 14 amino acids. Germline values: CDR1 LNHDA, CDR2 SQIVND (reference sequence). The CDR3 nucleotides read TGTGCCAGTAGTATTCAGGCCGGGGGGGTGGTAGCTTTCTTT. Amino acid sequence: CASSIQAGGVVAFF.

Many counts were recorded for this clonotype. The chain uses TRBV6-2 or TRBV6-3 and TRBJ2-3, with D possibly matching TRBD2 (6 bases). V shed 5 bases and J shed 0 bases, with 9 bases lying between them. In germline, CDR1 is MNHEY, CDR2 SVGEGT. This CDR3 comprises 14 residues. The CDR3 region has the DNA TGTGCCAGCAGTCTAGCGATTAGCACAGATACGCAGTATTTT. Encoded protein: CASSLAISTDTQYF.

The sample holds many counts of this clonotype. This chain links TRBV5-1 with TRBJ1-1; D not resolved. There are 14 residues in the CDR3. Looked up from germline, CDR1 is SGHRS and CDR2 is YFSETQ. The V end was cut by 2 bases, the J end by 2 bases, with 10 bases between. The CDR3 is CASSFTSINTEAFF. The CDR3 bases are TGCGCCAGCAGCTTCACATCAATCAACACTGAAGCTTTCTTT.

A few counts support this clonotype. This chain uses TRBV5-1 with TRBJ2-5; D is possibly TRBD2 (5 bases). The length of the CDR3 is 15 residues. V lost 0 bases and J 5 bases, leaving 14 bases between the germline ends. Germline CDR1 reads SGHRS; CDR2 reads YFSETQ. CDR3 in amino acids: CASSLGPGGPETQYF. In DNA form, the CDR3 reads TGCGCCAGCAGCTTGGGTCCCGGAGGCCCGGAGACCCAGTACTTC.

This clonotype was counted many times. This chain uses TRBV7-9 with TRBJ2-3, with D possibly matching TRBD2 (5 bases). Germline V gene sequence: CDR1 SEHNR, CDR2 FQNEAQ (reference sequence). CDR3 size: 15 residues. V lost 3 bases and J 6 bases, leaving 16 bases between the germline ends. In DNA, the CDR3 is TGTGCCAGCAGCTTTGGAGGTGGTTTGAGTGATACGCAGTATTTT. Translation gives CASSFGGGLSDTQYF. The variable domain in full, with the rest retrieved from reference TRBV7-9 and TRBJ2-3, is DTGVSQNPRHKITKRGQNVTFRCDPISEHNRLYWYRQTLGQGPEFLTYFQNEAQLEKSRLLSDRFSAERPKGSFSTLEIQRTEQGDSAMYLCASSFGGGLSDTQYFGPGTRLTVL.

The rearrangement joins TRBV29-1 to TRBJ1-2; D is unresolved. The CDR3 loop spans 12 amino acids. Looked up from germline, CDR1 is SQVTM and CDR2 is ANQGSEA. V was clipped by 4 bases and J by 3 bases, with 9 bases between them. Here the CDR3 DNA reads TGCAGCGTTGCCCGGACGGACTATGGCTACACCTTC. Translation: CSVARTDYGYTF.

The chain uses TRBV3-1 and TRBJ2-1, with 8 bases lining up with TRBD2. Per the germline V gene, CDR1 is LGHDT and CDR2 is YNNKEL (reference sequence). The CDR3 contains 16 residues. V lost 0 bases to trimming and J lost 7 bases; unmatched junction nucleotides: 8. The CDR3 DNA sequence: TGTGCCAGCAGCCAAGAGCAGCGGGGGATTGGGAATGAGCAGTTCTTC. The encoded protein is CASSQEQRGIGNEQFF.

This clonotype was seen repeatedly, ten times or more. The J gene is TRBJ1-2, the V gene TRBV11-3; D gene ambiguous. The germline CDR1 and CDR2 sequences are SGHNT and YENEEA. The CDR3 runs to 13 residues. Trimming cost V 5 bases and J 7 bases, with 14 bases left between them. CDR3 in amino acids: CASSPLPGSGYTF. In DNA form, the CDR3 reads TGTGCCAGCAGCCCATTACCGGGGAGTGGCTACACCTTC.

This clonotype was picked up many times. V and J are TRBV7-9 and TRBJ2-3, with 7 bases that match TRBD1. The CDR3 loop spans 15 amino acids. The V gene's germline CDR1 is SEHNR and CDR2 FQNEAQ (reference sequence). J was trimmed by 4 bases and V by 4 bases; bases with no gene match: 8. The CDR3 DNA sequence: TGTGCCAGCAGCTACAGACAGGGTGTCGCAGATACGCAGTATTTT. Its protein is CASSYRQGVADTQYF. Full variable domain (outside the CDR3, taken from reference TRBV7-9 and TRBJ2-3): DTGVSQNPRHKITKRGQNVTFRCDPISEHNRLYWYRQTLGQGPEFLTYFQNEAQLEKSRLLSDRFSAERPKGSFSTLEIQRTEQGDSAMYLCASSYRQGVADTQYFGPGTRLTVL.